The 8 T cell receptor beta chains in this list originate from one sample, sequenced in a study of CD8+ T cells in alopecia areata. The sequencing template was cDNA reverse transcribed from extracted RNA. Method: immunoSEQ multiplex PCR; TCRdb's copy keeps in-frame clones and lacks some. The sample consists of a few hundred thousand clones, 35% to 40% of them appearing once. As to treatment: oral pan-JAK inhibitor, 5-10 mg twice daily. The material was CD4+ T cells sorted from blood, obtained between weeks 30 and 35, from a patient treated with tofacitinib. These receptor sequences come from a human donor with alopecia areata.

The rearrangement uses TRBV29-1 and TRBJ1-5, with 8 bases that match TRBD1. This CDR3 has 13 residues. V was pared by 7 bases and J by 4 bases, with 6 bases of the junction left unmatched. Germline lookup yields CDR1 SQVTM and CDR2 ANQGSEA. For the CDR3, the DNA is TGCAGCGCCAGGACAGGGATAAATCAGCCCCAGCATTTT. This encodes CSARTGINQPQHF.

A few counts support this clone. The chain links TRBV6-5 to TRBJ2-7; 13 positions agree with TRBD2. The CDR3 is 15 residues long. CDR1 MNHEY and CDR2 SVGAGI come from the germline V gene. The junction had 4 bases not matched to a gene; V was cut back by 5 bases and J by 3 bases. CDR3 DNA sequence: TGTGCCAGCAGTAGAGGGACTAGCGGGGACTACGAGCAGTACTTC. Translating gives CASSRGTSGDYEQYF.

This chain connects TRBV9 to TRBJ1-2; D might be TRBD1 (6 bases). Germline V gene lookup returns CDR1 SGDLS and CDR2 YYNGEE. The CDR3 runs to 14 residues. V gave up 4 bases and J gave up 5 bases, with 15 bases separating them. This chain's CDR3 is CASSPTGAGYGYTF. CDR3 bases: TGTGCCAGCAGCCCTACGGGGGCTGGGTATGGCTACACCTTC.

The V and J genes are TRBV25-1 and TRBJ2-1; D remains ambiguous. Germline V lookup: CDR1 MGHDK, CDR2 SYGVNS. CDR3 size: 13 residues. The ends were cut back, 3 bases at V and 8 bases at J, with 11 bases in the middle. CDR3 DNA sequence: TGTGCCAGCAGTGAGGGAACGGGTGATGAGCAGTTCTTC. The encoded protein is CASSEGTGDEQFF.

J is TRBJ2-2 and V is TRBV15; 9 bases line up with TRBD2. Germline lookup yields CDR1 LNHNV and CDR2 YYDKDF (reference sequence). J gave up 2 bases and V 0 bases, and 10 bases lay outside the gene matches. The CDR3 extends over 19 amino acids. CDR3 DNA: TGTGCCACCAGCAGAGATCGGTTTAGCGGGAGACCCAACACCGGGGAGCTGTTTTTT. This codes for CATSRDRFSGRPNTGELFF.

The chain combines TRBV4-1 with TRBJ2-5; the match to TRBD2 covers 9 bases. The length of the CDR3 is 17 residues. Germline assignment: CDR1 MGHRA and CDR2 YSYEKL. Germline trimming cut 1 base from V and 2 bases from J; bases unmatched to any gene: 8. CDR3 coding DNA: TGCGCCAGCAGCCAAGGAGTCCGGCGGGAGGGGCAAGAGACCCAGTACTTC. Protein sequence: CASSQGVRREGQETQYF.

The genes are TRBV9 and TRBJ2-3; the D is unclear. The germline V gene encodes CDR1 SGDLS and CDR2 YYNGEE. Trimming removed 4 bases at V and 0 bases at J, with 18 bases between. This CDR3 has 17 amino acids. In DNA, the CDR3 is TGTGCCAGCAGCCTCCCGCGTGGCCCTTCTAGCACAGATACGCAGTATTTT. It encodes CASSLPRGPSSTDTQYF.

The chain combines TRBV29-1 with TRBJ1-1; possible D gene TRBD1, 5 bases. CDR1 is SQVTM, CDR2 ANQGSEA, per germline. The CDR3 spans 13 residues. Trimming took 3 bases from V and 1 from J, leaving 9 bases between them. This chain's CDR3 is CSVEKQENTEAFF. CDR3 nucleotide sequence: TGCAGCGTTGAGAAACAGGAGAACACTGAAGCTTTCTTT.